The TCR beta chain under discussion was sequenced for a study of T-cell memory formation after mild COVID-19. Findings and limits, study-wide: In pre-infection memory, a portion of responding clones appeared, which suggested that cross-reactive memory joined.

TCRdb used MiXCR to reprocess the 5' RACE reads, holding one entry per CDR3 protein. The repertoire includes around 390,000 distinct CDR3 sequences, about 16% of them detected once, and around a fifth sits in the top ten. On this clonotype: Its antigen is undetermined.

Trimming left V 5 bases short and J 0 bases short, with 14 bases between. The CDR3 sequence is 16 residues long. Germline V gene lookup returns CDR1 SGHTA and CDR2 FQGTGA. Sequencing used PBMCs or a T cell subset sorted from them (not recorded which). The rearrangement uses TRBV7-3 and TRBJ2-1; unclear D gene. The clonotype was recovered from a man between 18 and 35 years old who had mild COVID-19 (a few samples of this study predate the infection). Cell type and time point are not known. The CDR3 sequence is CASSTGHSISYNEQFF. CDR3 sequence (DNA): TGTGCCAGCAGCACTGGGCACTCGATCTCCTACAATGAGCAGTTCTTC.